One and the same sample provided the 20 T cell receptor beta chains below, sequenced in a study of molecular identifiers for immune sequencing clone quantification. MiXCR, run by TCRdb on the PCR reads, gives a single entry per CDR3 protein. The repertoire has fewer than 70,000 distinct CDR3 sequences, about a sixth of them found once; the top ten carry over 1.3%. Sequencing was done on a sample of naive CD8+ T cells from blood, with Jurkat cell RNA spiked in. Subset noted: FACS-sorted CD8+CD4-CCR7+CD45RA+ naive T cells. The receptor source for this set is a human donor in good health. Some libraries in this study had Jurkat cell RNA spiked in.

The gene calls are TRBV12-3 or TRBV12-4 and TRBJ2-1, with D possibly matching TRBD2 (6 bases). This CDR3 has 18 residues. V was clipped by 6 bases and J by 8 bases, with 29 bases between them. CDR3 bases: TGTGCCAGCAGCGGACCAGCCCCACCAACCACTAGCCTGGATGAGCAGTTCTTC. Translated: CASSGPAPPTTSLDEQFF.

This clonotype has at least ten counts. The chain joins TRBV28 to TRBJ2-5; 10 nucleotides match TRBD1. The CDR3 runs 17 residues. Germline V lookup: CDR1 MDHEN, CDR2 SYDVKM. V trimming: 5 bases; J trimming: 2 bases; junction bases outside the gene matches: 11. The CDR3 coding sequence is TGTGCCAGCAGTCCCCTCCCCGGGGACAGGGGACAAGAGACCCAGTACTTC. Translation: CASSPLPGDRGQETQYF.

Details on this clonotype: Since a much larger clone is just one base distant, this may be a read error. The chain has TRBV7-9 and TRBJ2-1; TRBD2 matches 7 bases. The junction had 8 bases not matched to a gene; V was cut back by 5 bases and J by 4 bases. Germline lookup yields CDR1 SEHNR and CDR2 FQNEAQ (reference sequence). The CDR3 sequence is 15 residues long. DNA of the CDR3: TGTGCCAGCAGCGTGGGACGGGGGGAGTACAATGAGCAGTTCTTC. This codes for CASSVGRGEYNEQFF. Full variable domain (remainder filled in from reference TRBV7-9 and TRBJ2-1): DTGVSQNPRHKITKRGQNVTFRCDPISEHNRLYWYRQTLGQGPEFLTYFQNEAQLEKSRLLSDRFSAERPKGSFSTLEIQRTEQGDSAMYLCASSVGRGEYNEQFFGPGTRLTVL.

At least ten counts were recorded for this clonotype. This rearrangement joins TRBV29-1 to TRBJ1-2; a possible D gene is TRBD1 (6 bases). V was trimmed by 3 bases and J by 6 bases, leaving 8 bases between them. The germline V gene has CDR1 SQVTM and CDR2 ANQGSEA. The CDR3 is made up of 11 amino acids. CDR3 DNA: TGCAGCGTTGAGAGGGGGGATGGCTACACCTTC. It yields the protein CSVERGDGYTF.

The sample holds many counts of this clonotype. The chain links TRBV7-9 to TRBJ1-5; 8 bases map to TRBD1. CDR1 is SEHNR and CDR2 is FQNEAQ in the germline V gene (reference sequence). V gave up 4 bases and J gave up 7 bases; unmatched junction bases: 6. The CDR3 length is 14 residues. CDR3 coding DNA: TGTGCCAGCAGCTCTGGACAGGGATGGCAGCCCCAGCATTTT. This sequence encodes CASSSGQGWQPQHF.

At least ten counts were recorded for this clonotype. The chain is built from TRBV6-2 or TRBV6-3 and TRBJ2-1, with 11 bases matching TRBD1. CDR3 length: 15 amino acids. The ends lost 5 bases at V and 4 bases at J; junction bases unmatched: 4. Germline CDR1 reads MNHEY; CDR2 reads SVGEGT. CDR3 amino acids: CASSADRGLYNEQFF. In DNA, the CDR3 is TGTGCCAGCAGTGCGGACAGGGGGCTTTACAATGAGCAGTTCTTC.

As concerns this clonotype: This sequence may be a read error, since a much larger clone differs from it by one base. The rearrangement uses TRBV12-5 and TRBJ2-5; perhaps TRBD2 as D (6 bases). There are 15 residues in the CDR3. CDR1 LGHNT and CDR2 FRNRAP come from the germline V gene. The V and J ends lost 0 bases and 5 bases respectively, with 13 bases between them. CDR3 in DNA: TGTGCTAGTGGTTTGGTACCGATAGGAGGGGAGACCCAGTACTTC. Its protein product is CASGLVPIGGETQYF.

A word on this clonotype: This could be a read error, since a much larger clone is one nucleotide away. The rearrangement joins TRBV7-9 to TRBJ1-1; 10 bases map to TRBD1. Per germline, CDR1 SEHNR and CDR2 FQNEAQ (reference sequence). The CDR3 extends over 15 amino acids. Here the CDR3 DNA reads TGTGCCGGCAGCTTAGGGGACAGGGGCCTCACTGAAGCTTTCTTT. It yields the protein CAGSLGDRGLTEAFF.

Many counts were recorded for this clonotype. CDR3 sequence (DNA): TGTGCCAGCAGCCAACGATCGACGGGCTCCTATAATTCACCCCTCCACTTT. Translating gives CASSQRSTGSYNSPLHF. The chain is built from TRBV14 and TRBJ1-6; D call uncertain. This CDR3 spans 17 amino acids. V lost 2 bases to trimming and J lost 0 bases, with 11 bases between them. The V gene's germline CDR1 is SGHDN and CDR2 FVKESK.

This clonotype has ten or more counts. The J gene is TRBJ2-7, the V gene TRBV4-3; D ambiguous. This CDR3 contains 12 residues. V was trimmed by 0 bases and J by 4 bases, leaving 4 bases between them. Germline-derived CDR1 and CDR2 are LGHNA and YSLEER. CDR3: CASSQDGYEQYF. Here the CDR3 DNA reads TGCGCCAGCAGCCAAGATGGGTACGAGCAGTACTTC.

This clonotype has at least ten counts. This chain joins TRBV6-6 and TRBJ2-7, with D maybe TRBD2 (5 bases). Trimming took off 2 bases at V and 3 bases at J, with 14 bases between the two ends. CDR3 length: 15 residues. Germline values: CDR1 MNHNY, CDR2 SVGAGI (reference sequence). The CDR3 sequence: CASSYGLSLGYEQYF. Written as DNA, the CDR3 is TGTGCCAGCAGTTACGGACTGAGTCTGGGCTACGAGCAGTACTTC.

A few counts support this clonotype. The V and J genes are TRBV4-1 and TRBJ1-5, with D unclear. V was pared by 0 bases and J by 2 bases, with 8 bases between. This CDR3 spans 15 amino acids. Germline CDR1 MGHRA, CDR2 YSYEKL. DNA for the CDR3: TGCGCCAGCAGCCAAGACGGGCTGGGCAATCAGCCCCAGCATTTT. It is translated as CASSQDGLGNQPQHF.

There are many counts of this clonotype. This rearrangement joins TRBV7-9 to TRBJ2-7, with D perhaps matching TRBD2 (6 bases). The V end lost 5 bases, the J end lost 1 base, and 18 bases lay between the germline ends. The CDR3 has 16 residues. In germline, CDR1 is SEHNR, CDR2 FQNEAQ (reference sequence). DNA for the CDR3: TGTGCCAGCAGCATGCAGTCCGGGAGCAGATCCTACGAGCAGTACTTC. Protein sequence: CASSMQSGSRSYEQYF.

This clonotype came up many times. CDR3 loop: CASSLVGVQTHSPLHF. CDR3 nucleotide sequence: TGTGCCAGCAGCTTAGTCGGCGTCCAAACCCATTCACCCCTCCACTTT. The V gene is TRBV7-8, the J gene TRBJ1-6; no clear D. The germline gives CDR1 SGHVS, CDR2 FQNEAQ. CDR3 size: 16 residues. Trimming cost V 1 base and J 8 bases, with 15 bases left between them.

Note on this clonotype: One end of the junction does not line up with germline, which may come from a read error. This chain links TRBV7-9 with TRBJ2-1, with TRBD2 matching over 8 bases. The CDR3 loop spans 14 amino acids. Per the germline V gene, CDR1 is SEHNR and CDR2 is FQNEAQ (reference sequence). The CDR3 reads CASSFKRGYSEQFF. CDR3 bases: TGTGCCAGCAGCTTCAAGCGGGGGTACAGTGAGCAGTTCTTC.

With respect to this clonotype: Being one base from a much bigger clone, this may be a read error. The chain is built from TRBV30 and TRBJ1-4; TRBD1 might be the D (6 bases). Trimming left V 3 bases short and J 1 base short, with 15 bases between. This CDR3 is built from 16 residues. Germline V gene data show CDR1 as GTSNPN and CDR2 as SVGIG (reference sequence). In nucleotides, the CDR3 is TGTGCCTGGAGCCAGGGGACTTACGGAACTAATGAAAAACTGTTTTTT. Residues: CAWSQGTYGTNEKLFF. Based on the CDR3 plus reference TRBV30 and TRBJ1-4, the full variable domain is SQTIHQWPATLVQPVGSPLSLECTVEGTSNPNLYWYRQAAGRGLQLLFYSVGIGQISSEVPQNLSASRPQDRQFILSSKKLLLSDSGFYLCAWSQGTYGTNEKLFFGSGTQLSVL.

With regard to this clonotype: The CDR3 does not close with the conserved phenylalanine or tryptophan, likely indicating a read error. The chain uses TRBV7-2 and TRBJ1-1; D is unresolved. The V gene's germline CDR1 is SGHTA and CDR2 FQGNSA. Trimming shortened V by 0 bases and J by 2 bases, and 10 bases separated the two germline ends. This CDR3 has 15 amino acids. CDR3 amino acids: CASSLAHMGNTEAFL. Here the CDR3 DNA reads TGTGCCAGCAGCTTAGCACATATGGGAAACACTGAAGCTTTCCTT.

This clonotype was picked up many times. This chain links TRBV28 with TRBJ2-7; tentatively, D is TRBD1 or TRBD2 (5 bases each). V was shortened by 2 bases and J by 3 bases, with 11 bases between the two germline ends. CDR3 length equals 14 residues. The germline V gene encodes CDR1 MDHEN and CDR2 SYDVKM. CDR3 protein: CASSLLGTDYEQYF. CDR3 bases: TGTGCCAGCAGTTTACTTGGGACCGACTACGAGCAGTACTTC.

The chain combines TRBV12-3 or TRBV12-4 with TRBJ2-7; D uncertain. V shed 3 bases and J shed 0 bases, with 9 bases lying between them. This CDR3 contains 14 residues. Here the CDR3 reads CASSLRPDSYEQYF. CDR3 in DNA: TGTGCCAGCAGTTTGCGACCAGACTCCTACGAGCAGTACTTC.

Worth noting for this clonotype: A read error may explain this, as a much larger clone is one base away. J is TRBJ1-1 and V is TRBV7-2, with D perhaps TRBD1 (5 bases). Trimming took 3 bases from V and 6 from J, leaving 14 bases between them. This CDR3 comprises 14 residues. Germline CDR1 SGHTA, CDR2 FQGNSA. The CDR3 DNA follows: TGTGCCAGCAGCTTTGGGGGATCGGCAGCTGAAGCTTTCTTT. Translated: CASSFGGSAAEAFF. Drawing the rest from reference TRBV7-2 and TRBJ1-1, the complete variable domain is GAGVSQSPSNKVTEKGKDVELRCDPISGHTALYWYRQSLGQGLEFLIYFQGNSAPDKSGLPSDRFSAERTGGSVSTLTIQRTQQEDSAVYLCASSFGGSAAEAFFGQGTRLTVV.